These T cell receptor beta chains were read from a single sample in a study of identical twins. TCRdb ran MiXCR on the 5' RACE reads and lists one entry per CDR3 protein. The sample contains under 350,000 distinct CDR3 sequences, 8% to 9.5% of which appear only once. The data also belong to a second study, concerning yellow fever vaccine responses in identical twins.

The sample comprised CD8+ T cells sorted from blood. These receptors were obtained from a young woman in good health. CDR3s include the opening cysteine and the closing phenylalanine or tryptophan. A D gene is named only where the DNA matches it firmly. Clone size is given for some rows only: seen once, a few or many times, or a class if the clone is expanded.

J: TRBJ2-1
D: TRBD2
size: many
V: TRBV20-1
CDR3: CSARDRREREKLYEQFF
DNA: TGCAGTGCTAGAGATCGCCGGGAGCGGGAGAAGCTCTATGAGCAGTTCTTC

J: TRBJ2-1
D: .
size: .
V: TRBV6-2/TRBV6-3
CDR3: CASSWRRDTNLEAYNEQFF
DNA: TGTGCCAGCAGTTGGCGCCGGGACACCAATTTGGAGGCCTACAATGAGCAGTTCTTC

J: TRBJ2-7
D: .
size: many
V: TRBV5-1
CDR3: CASSLDGSPLEQYF
DNA: TGCGCCAGCAGCTTGGATGGCAGCCCCCTGGAGCAGTACTTC

J: TRBJ2-1
D: .
size: many
V: TRBV6-5
CDR3: CASSFFDTYNEQFF
DNA: TGTGCCAGCAGTTTTTTCGACACCTACAATGAGCAGTTCTTC

J: TRBJ2-7
D: TRBD2
size: few
V: TRBV20-1
CDR3: CSARPGLDYEQYF
DNA: TGCAGTGCTAGACCGGGACTAGATTACGAGCAGTACTTC

J: TRBJ2-1
D: TRBD1
size: .
V: TRBV28
CDR3: CASSFLPGQAVYNEQFF
DNA: TGTGCCAGCAGTTTCTTACCGGGACAGGCTGTCTACAATGAGCAGTTCTTC

J: TRBJ1-2
D: TRBD1
size: few
V: TRBV7-9
CDR3: CASSPTGGHNYGYTF
DNA: TGTGCCAGCAGTCCGACAGGGGGCCATAACTATGGCTACACCTTC

J: TRBJ2-2
D: .
size: many
V: TRBV6-2/TRBV6-3
CDR3: CASSYSSNTGELFF
DNA: TGTGCCAGCAGTTACTCGAGTAACACCGGGGAGCTGTTTTTT

J: TRBJ2-2
D: TRBD2
size: many
V: TRBV7-9
CDR3: CASSQSGSETGELFF
DNA: TGTGCCAGCAGCCAAAGCGGGAGTGAAACCGGGGAGCTGTTTTTT

J: TRBJ1-1
D: .
size: many
V: TRBV12-3/TRBV12-4
CDR3: CASSLGRTEAFF
DNA: TGTGCCAGCAGCTTGGGGAGGACTGAAGCTTTCTTT

J: TRBJ2-7
D: .
size: many
V: TRBV7-9
CDR3: CASSSRDQPYEQYF
DNA: TGTGCCAGCAGCTCCCGGGACCAACCCTACGAGCAGTACTTC

J: TRBJ2-4
D: .
size: .
V: TRBV5-6
CDR3: CASSGLHRVNIQYF
DNA: TGTGCCAGCAGCGGACTCCATCGCGTAAACATTCAGTACTTC

J: TRBJ2-3
D: TRBD2
size: many
V: TRBV28
CDR3: CASKLAGFIALTDTQYF
DNA: TGTGCCAGCAAACTAGCGGGATTTATCGCCCTCACAGATACGCAGTATTTT

J: TRBJ2-2
D: TRBD2
size: few
V: TRBV29-1
CDR3: CSGLAENTGELFF
DNA: TGCAGCGGACTAGCGGAGAACACCGGGGAGCTGTTTTTT

J: TRBJ2-6
D: .
size: few
V: TRBV6-4
CDR3: CASSRDRSSGANVLTF
DNA: TGTGCCAGCAGCCGGGACCGAAGCTCTGGGGCCAACGTCCTGACTTTC

J: TRBJ1-5
D: .
size: .
V: TRBV12-3/TRBV12-4
CDR3: CAGSLGGFNQPQHF
DNA: TGTGCCGGATCCCTTGGGGGGTTCAATCAGCCCCAGCATTTT